These T cell receptor beta chains were read from a single sample in a study of T cell responses to AZD1222 COVID-19 vaccine. Here immunoSEQ multiplex PCR was the method, and the copy in TCRdb shows in-frame clones only, minus some. In the table there are more than 150,000 clones, just under 90% of which are singletons. Sequencing was performed on peripheral blood, taken on day 0 of AZD1222 vaccination. The receptors were gathered from an adult in good health. The CDR3 runs from the conserved cysteine through the conserved F or W. D genes are given only for firm matches. Expanded clones are given a class, and other clones once, few, many or no size at all.

D gene	V gene	J gene	clone size	CDR3 DNA	CDR3 protein
TRBD1	TRBV24-1	TRBJ1-6	-	TGTGCCACCAGTGAAAAAACAGGGGACCCCCTCCACTTT	CATSEKTGDPLHF
-	TRBV12-1	TRBJ2-3	-	TGTGCCAGCAGCTTTGAGCGACTAGCGGGGGGAGGGACTAGCACAGATACGCAGTATTTT	CASSFERLAGGGTSTDTQYF
-	TRBV7-9	TRBJ1-2	-	TGTGCCAGCAGCCCAATGGAAACGAACGGAGGCTACACCTTC	CASSPMETNGGYTF
TRBD1	TRBV5-5	TRBJ2-3	-	TGTGCCAGCAGCCTAGGGACAGGGGACATCACAGATACGCAGTATTTT	CASSLGTGDITDTQYF
-	TRBV23-1	TRBJ2-7	-	TGCGCCAGCATCGAAGGCCGAATTGGGTACTTC	CASIEGRIGYF
TRBD1	TRBV28	TRBJ2-4	once	TGTGCCAGCAGTTTCGGGACAGTAGCCAAAAACATTCAGTACTTC	CASSFGTVAKNIQYF
-	TRBV15	TRBJ2-1	-	TGTGCCACCAGCACTGGGCTTGGGTCCTACAATGAGCAGTTCTTC	CATSTGLGSYNEQFF
-	TRBV3-1/TRBV3-2	TRBJ2-1	-	TGTGCCAGCAGCCGTCTCAGCTCCTACAATGAGCAGTTCTTC	CASSRLSSYNEQFF
TRBD1	TRBV5-1	TRBJ1-2	-	TGCGCCAGCAGGGTCGAGACAGGGAATTATGGCTACACCTTC	CASRVETGNYGYTF
-	TRBV24-1	TRBJ1-5	-	TGTGCCACCAGTGACCCGCCTAGCAATCAGCCCCAGCATTTT	CATSDPPSNQPQHF
-	TRBV29-1	TRBJ1-5	-	TGCAGCGTTTCGACAGCTCCCAATCAGCCCCAGCATTTT	CSVSTAPNQPQHF
TRBD1	TRBV5-1	TRBJ2-7	-	TGCGCCAGCAGCTCGGACAGGGGGCGAACCCGGCGGTACGAGCAGTACTTC	CASSSDRGRTRRYEQYF
TRBD1	TRBV7-2	TRBJ1-5	-	TGTGCCAGCAGTTTCATCACAGGGGATTCTAGCAATCAGCCCCAGCATTTT	CASSFITGDSSNQPQHF
-	TRBV5-4	TRBJ1-1	once	TGTGCCAGCAGCTTGGCCTTGAACACTGAAGCTTTCTTT	CASSLALNTEAFF
-	TRBV13	TRBJ1-2	-	TGTGCCAGCAGCTCAGACGGATATGGCTACACCTTC	CASSSDGYGYTF
-	TRBV7-8	TRBJ2-2	-	TGTGCCAGCAGCCTCCTGGAAGGTTGGCCGTCCGGGGAGCTGTTTTTT	CASSLLEGWPSGELFF
TRBD2	TRBV27	TRBJ2-3	-	TGTGCCAGCAGTTTAAAGAGCGGGAGGGGTTCCAGTTTAAGAGATACGCAGTATTTT	CASSLKSGRGSSLRDTQYF
TRBD2	TRBV19	TRBJ2-1	-	TGTGCCAGTAGGCTGGCTAGCGGGATCAATGAGCAGTTCTTC	CASRLASGINEQFF
-	TRBV7-9	TRBJ2-3	-	TGTGCCAGCAGCTTAGGACAGTCCACAGATACGCAGTATTTT	CASSLGQSTDTQYF
TRBD1	TRBV5-1	TRBJ1-2	-	TGCGCCAGCAGCCGACAGGGAAACTATGGCTACACCTTC	CASSRQGNYGYTF
TRBD1	TRBV28	TRBJ1-2	-	TGTGCCAGCGCTATCCCCAGGGGGTCTAACTATGGCTACACCTTC	CASAIPRGSNYGYTF
-	TRBV7-3	TRBJ1-6	-	TGTGCCAGCAGCACCTTCCCAGGGAGATCACCCCTCCACTTT	CASSTFPGRSPLHF
-	TRBV11-3	TRBJ2-6	few	TGTGCCAGCAGGCCCTCTGGGGCCAACGTCCTGACTTTC	CASRPSGANVLTF
TRBD1	TRBV5-8	TRBJ1-5	once	TGTGCCAGCAGCGTGGGACAGGGAATAGATCAGCCCCAGCATTTT	CASSVGQGIDQPQHF
-	TRBV29-1	TRBJ2-2	-	TGCAGCGTTGAAGTGGCAGGGGCCGGGGAGCTGTTTTTT	CSVEVAGAGELFF
-	TRBV19	TRBJ1-5	-	TGTGCCAGTTCGGATTCGGGTAGGGGGAGACGAGATCAGCCCCAGCATTTT	CASSDSGRGRRDQPQHF
-	TRBV5-1	TRBJ1-2	once	TGCGCCAGCAGCTTGGACAGGGAAGGCTACACCTTC	CASSLDREGYTF
-	TRBV11-3	TRBJ2-5	-	TGTGCCAGCAGCCGGGACAACCAAGAGACCCAGTACTTC	CASSRDNQETQYF
-	TRBV18	TRBJ2-3	-	TGTGCCAGCTCACTCTCGGGTGGTTCCAGGGCCACAGATACGCAGTATTTT	CASSLSGGSRATDTQYF
-	TRBV14	TRBJ1-2	-	TGTGCCAGCAGCCAAGACTGGGGGGCCCCCCCTAACTATGGCTACACCTTC	CASSQDWGAPPNYGYTF
TRBD1	TRBV27	TRBJ1-4	few	TGTGCCAGCAGTTTATACGGGACAGATCAAGAAAAACTGTTTTTT	CASSLYGTDQEKLFF
TRBD2	TRBV11-2	TRBJ2-7	-	TGTGCCAGCAGCTTCCATAACGTACTAGCGGGAGGATCCTACGAGCAGTACTTC	CASSFHNVLAGGSYEQYF
-	TRBV6-1	TRBJ2-7	-	TGTGCCAGCAGTGAAAATCGGGAGCAGTACTTC	CASSENREQYF
TRBD1	TRBV6-5	TRBJ2-1	-	TGTGCCAGCAGTTACCGGACAGGGAGGTTCAATGAGCAGTTCTTC	CASSYRTGRFNEQFF
-	TRBV19	TRBJ2-2	-	TGTGCCAGTATCGAGCCAGCGCTCGGCACCGGGGAGCTGTTTTTT	CASIEPALGTGELFF
-	TRBV10-1	TRBJ2-7	-	TGCGCCAGCAGTGGCGCGGGGACCTACGAGCAGTACTTC	CASSGAGTYEQYF
TRBD1	TRBV19	TRBJ2-2	-	TGTGCCAGCGCAGGGGGCATCACCGGGGAGCTGTTTTTT	CASAGGITGELFF
TRBD1	TRBV5-1	TRBJ2-1	-	TGCGCCAGCAGCTTACTGACAGGGGGCGCCTACAATGAGCAGTTCTTC	CASSLLTGGAYNEQFF
-	TRBV6-5	TRBJ2-1	-	TGTGCCAGCAGTTACTCTGGACACCGGTTCTTC	CASSYSGHRFF
-	TRBV28	TRBJ1-4	-	TGTGCCAGCACTCCGGGTAGGAGTGAAAAACTGTTTTTT	CASTPGRSEKLFF
TRBD1	TRBV11-1	TRBJ2-7	-	TGTGCCAGCAGCCTCCGTCACGACAGGGACGAGCAGTACTTC	CASSLRHDRDEQYF
-	TRBV14	TRBJ2-1	-	TGTGCCAGCAGTGTGTCCAGCTCCTACAATGAGCAGTTCTTC	CASSVSSSYNEQFF
-	TRBV10-3	TRBJ1-5	-	TGTGCCATCAGTGAGTCGAACTATCAGCCCCAGCATTTT	CAISESNYQPQHF
TRBD1	TRBV2	TRBJ2-2	-	TGTGCCAGCAGGCCGGACAGGGACACCGGGGAGCTGTTTTTT	CASRPDRDTGELFF
-	TRBV9	TRBJ2-2	-	TGTGCCAGCAGCGTAAGGGGACTCCGGAACACCGGGGAGCTGTTTTTT	CASSVRGLRNTGELFF
-	TRBV20-1	TRBJ1-4	-	TGCAGTCCCACAAGAGGAGAAAAACTGTTTTTT	CSPTRGEKLFF
TRBD1	TRBV5-1	TRBJ2-3	few	TGCGCCAGCAAGGCGGGACAGGGGGCATCCGATACGCAGTATTTT	CASKAGQGASDTQYF
-	TRBV11-3	TRBJ2-3	once	TGTGCCAGCAGCCCGGGGACAACCACAGATACGCAGTATTTT	CASSPGTTTDTQYF
TRBD1	TRBV9	TRBJ1-6	-	TGTGCCAGCAGCGTAGGAACAGGGGTACAGTCACCCCTCCACTTT	CASSVGTGVQSPLHF
TRBD1	TRBV11-2	TRBJ1-1	-	TGTGCCAGCAGCTTTGACAGGGGCACTGAAGCTTTCTTT	CASSFDRGTEAFF
-	TRBV6-6	TRBJ1-3	once	TGTGCCAGCAGTAGGAATGAAAGGACTGGAAACACCATATATTTT	CASSRNERTGNTIYF
TRBD2	TRBV7-2	TRBJ2-1	-	TGTGCCAGCAGCTTATGGGGGACTAGCGGGAGAAATCAGCAGTTCTTC	CASSLWGTSGRNQQFF
TRBD1	TRBV7-2	TRBJ2-7	-	TGTGCCAGCAGCACCTTTGGACAGGGGATTAGCTCCTACGAGCAGTACTTC	CASSTFGQGISSYEQYF
TRBD2	TRBV7-2	TRBJ2-3	-	TGTGCCAGCAGCCCAGGACTAGCGGGGGGATCGGATACGCAGTATTTT	CASSPGLAGGSDTQYF
TRBD2	TRBV4-2	TRBJ2-7	-	TGTGCCAGCAGCCCTAGCGGGAGATTCGACGAGCAGTACTTC	CASSPSGRFDEQYF